This TCR beta chain was sequenced in a study of blood T cell repertoires in COVID-19. Study-wide context: Samples of COVID-19 (acute and convalescent) were obtained from the United States, Italy and Spain. T cells, B-cell-depleted T cells, or PBMCs provided the cDNA or gDNA that served as material.

As handled by the study authors: Amplification of reference gene primers was used by the study to estimate nucleated cell counts. Sequencing was performed with immunoSEQ multiplex PCR; in TCRdb, only in-frame clones are kept and a portion is missing. The V and J calls and the clone size are those of that table, but D and trimming were determined from the DNA. The sample has 200,000 to 300,000 clones; 86% are singletons. The sequence came from a woman aged 80 or over with COVID-19, enrolled during active disease. The material sequenced was peripheral blood.

As DNA, the CDR3 is TGTGCCAGCAGTTACAAGGGCGGGGGTTATGGCTACACCTTC. This encodes CASSYKGGGYGYTF. The V gene is TRBV6-5, the J gene TRBJ1-2, with D possibly TRBD1 on 5 matching bases. Germline V gives CDR1 MNHEY, CDR2 SVGAGI. V was clipped by 2 bases and J by 5 bases, with 12 bases between them. This CDR3 comprises 14 residues.